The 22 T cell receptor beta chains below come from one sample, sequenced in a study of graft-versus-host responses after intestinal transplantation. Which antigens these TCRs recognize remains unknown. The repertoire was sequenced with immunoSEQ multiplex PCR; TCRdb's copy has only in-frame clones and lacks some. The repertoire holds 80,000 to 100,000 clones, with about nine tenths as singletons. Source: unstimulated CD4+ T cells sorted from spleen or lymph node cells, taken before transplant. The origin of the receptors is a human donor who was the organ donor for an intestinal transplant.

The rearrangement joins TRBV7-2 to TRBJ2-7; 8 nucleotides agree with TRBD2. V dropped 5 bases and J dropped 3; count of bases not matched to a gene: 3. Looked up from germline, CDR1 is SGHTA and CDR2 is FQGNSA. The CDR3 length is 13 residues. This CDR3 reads CASSRGGDYEQYF. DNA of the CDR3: TGTGCCAGCAGCCGGGGGGGAGACTACGAGCAGTACTTC.

The CDR3 coding sequence is TGTGCCAGCAGCTTACCCGTGAACACCGGGGAGCTGTTTTTT. Protein sequence: CASSLPVNTGELFF. The genes are TRBV7-9 and TRBJ2-2, with D uncertain. Germline V CDR1 and CDR2: SEHNR, FQNEAQ (reference sequence). The CDR3 consists of 14 residues. Trimming removed 2 bases at V and 1 base at J, with 5 bases between.

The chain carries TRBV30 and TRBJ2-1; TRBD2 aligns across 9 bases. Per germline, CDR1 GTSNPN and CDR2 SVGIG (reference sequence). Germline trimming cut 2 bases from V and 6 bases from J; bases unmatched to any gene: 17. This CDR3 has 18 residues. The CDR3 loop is CAWSTAHWGGGAPNEQFF. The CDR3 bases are TGTGCCTGGAGTACCGCCCACTGGGGCGGGGGGGCCCCCAATGAGCAGTTCTTC.

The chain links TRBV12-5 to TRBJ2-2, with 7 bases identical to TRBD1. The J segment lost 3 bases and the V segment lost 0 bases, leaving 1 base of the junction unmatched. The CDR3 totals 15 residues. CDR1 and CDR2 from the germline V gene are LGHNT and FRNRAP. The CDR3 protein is CASGLVGQYTGELFF. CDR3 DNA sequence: TGTGCTAGTGGTTTGGTGGGACAGTACACCGGGGAGCTGTTTTTT.

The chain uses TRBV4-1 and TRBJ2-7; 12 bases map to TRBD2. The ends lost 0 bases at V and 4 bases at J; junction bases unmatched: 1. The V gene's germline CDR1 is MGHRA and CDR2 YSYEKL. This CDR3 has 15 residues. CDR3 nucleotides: TGCGCCAGCAGCCAAGAACTAGCGGGGGGTTACGAGCAGTACTTC. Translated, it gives CASSQELAGGYEQYF.

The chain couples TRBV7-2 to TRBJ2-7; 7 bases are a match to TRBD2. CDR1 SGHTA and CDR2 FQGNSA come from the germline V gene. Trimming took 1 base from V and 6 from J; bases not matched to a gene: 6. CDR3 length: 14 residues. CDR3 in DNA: TGTGCCAGCAGCTTAGAGGGACTACCCTCCGAGCAGTACTTC. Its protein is CASSLEGLPSEQYF.

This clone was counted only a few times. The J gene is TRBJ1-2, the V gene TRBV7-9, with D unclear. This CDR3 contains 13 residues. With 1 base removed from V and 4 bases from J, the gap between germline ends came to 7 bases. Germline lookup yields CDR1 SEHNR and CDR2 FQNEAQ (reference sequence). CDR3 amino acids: CASSLVQPYGYTF. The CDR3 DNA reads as TGTGCCAGCAGCTTAGTACAGCCCTATGGCTACACCTTC.

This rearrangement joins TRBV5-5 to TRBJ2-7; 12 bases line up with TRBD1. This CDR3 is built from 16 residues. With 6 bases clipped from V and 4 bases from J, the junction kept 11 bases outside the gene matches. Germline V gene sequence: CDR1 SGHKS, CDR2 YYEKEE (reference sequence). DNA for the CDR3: TGTGCCAGCAACCCGAGTCCGGGACAGGGGGCTTACGAGCAGTACTTC. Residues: CASNPSPGQGAYEQYF.

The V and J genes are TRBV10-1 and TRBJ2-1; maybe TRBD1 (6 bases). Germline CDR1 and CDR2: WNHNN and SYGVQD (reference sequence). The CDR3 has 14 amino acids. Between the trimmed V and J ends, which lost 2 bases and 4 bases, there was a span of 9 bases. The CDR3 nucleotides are TGCGCCAGCAGTGAGACAGGGCGATACAATGAGCAGTTCTTC. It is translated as CASSETGRYNEQFF.

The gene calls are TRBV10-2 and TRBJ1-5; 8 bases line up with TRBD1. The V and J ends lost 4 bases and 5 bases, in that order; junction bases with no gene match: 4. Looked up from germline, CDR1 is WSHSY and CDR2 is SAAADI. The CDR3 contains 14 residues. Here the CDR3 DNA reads TGCGCCAGCAGTGCCGACAGGGGCCATCAGCCCCAGCATTTT. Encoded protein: CASSADRGHQPQHF.

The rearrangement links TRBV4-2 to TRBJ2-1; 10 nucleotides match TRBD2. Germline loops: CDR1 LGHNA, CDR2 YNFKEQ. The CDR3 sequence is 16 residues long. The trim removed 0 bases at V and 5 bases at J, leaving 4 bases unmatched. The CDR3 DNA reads TGTGCCAGCAGCCAAGATCTAGCGGGAGAGAACAATGAGCAGTTCTTC. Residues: CASSQDLAGENNEQFF.

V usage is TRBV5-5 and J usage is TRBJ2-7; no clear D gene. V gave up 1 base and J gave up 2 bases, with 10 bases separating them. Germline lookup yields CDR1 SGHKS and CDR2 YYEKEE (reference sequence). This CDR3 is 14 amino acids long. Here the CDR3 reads CASSLRLSAYEQYF. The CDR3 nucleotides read TGTGCCAGCAGCTTGCGACTTTCCGCCTACGAGCAGTACTTC.

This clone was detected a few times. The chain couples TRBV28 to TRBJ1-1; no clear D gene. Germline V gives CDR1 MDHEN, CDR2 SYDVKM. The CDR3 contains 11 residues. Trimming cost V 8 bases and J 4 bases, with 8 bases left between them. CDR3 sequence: CASRVGTEAFF. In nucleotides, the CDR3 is TGTGCCAGCCGGGTGGGCACTGAAGCTTTCTTT.

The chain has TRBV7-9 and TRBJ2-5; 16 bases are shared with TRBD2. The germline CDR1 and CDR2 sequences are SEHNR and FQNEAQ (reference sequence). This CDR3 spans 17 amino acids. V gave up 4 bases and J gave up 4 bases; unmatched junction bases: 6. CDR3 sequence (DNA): TGTGCCAGCAGCTCGGGACTAGCGGGGGGGCCTCTAGAGACCCAGTACTTC. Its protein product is CASSSGLAGGPLETQYF.

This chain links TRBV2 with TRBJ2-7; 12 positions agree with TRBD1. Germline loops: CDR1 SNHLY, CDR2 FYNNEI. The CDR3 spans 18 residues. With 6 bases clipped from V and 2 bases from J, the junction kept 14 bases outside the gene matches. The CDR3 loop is CASSTKENRDRGPYEQYF. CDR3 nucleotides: TGTGCCAGCAGCACAAAGGAAAACCGGGACAGGGGGCCCTACGAGCAGTACTTC.

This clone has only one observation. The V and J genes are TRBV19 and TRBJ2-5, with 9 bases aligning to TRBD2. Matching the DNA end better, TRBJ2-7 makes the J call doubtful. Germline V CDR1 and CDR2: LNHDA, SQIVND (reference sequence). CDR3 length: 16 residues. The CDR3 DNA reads TGTGCCAGTAGTATAACAGCGGGGGGCCCTCCCTACGAGCAGTACTTC. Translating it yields CASSITAGGPPYEQYF.

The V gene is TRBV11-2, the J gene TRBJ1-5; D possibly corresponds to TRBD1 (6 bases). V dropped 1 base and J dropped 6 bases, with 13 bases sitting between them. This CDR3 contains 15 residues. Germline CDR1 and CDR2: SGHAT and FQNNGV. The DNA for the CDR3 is TGTGCCAGCAGCTTAGCGTCGGGGGGCGGTCAGCCCCAGCATTTT. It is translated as CASSLASGGGQPQHF.

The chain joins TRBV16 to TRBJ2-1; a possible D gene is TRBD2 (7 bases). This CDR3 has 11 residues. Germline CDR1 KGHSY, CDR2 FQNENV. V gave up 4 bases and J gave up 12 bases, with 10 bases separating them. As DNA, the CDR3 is TGTGCCAGCAGCCTGGGGGGGCCGCAGTTCTTC. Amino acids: CASSLGGPQFF.

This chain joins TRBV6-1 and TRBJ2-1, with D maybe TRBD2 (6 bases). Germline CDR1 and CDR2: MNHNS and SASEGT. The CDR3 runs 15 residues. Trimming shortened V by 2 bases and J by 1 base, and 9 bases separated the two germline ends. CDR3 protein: CASSELGTSYNEQFF. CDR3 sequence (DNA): TGTGCCAGCAGTGAATTGGGGACTTCCTACAATGAGCAGTTCTTC.

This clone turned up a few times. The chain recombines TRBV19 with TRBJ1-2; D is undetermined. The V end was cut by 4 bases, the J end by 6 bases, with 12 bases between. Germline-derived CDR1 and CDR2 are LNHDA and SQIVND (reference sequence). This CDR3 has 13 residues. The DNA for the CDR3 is TGTGCCAGTAGTAACAGCTGGAGGAATGGCTACACCTTC. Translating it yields CASSNSWRNGYTF.

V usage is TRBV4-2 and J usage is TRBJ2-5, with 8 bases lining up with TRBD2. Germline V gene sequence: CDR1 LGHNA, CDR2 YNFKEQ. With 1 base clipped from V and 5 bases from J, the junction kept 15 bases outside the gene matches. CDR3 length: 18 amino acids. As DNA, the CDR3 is TGTGCCAGCAGCCAAGGAGTTTCCGGGGGGGCCCCTTGGGAGACCCAGTACTTC. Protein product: CASSQGVSGGAPWETQYF.

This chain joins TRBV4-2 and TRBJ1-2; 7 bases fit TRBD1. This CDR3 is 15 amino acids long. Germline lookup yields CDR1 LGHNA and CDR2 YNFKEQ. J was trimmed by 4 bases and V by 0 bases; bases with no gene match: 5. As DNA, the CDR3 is TGTGCCAGCAGCCAAGATCAAAGACAGGGCTATGGCTACACCTTC. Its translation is CASSQDQRQGYGYTF.